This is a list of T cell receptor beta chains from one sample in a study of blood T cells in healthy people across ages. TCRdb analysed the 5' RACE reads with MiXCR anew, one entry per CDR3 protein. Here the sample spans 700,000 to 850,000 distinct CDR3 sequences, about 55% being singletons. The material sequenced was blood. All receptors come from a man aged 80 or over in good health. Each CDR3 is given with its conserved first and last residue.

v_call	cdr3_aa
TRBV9	CASSARTGGDYGYTF
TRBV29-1	CSATSGMGEQYF
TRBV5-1	CASSPTPGSSQGKNIQYF
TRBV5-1	CASSLWTGHLGDTQYF
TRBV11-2	CASSPSLEPGRSYEQYF
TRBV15	CATSRDRTGIGSYNSPLHF
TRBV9	CASSVVGGANQETQYF
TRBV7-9	CASSSQGHYGYTF
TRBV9	CASGRGFGYTF
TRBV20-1	CSARDGAPPGEKLFF
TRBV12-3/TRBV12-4	CASSFSRLVVSGQYF
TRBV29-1	CSVEPGSSYEQYF
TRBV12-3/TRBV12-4	CASSFVDSPLHF
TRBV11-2	CAATVGSGYGYTF
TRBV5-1	CASSLGGVPKKDQYF
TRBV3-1	CASSPGTAVLTYAYF
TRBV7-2	CASTRDGRGDTQYF
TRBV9	CASSSRSGGTNNEQFF
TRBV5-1	CASNLGSGPNNEQFF
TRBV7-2	CASSLASTGRAKYAYF
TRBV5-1	CASSLGTGAITEAFF
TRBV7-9	CASSLVSGQGWEEKLFF
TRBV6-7	CASNSRTPGEQFF
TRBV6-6	CASSYSRAREGKNIQYF
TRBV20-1	CSARPGGTYGYTF
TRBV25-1	CASSGTGTGGAYNEQFF
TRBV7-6	CASSPLPPSERPVGAQYF
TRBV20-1	CSAREGLAYGYTF
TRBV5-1	CASSSEGRPTSSYNEQYF
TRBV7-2	CASNQPGSASEQFF
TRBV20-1	CSARGPADTQYF
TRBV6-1	CASSEKGAGHSYEQYF
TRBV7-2	CASSRVGPYEQYF
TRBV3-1	CASSHYMGDGTGNEQFF
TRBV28	CASGSISETQYF
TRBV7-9	CASSQLAGGEQYF
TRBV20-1	CSAPGALSTDTQYF
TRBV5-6	CASSLAEGTPQETQYF
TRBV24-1	CATSGFKGVSSYNEQFF
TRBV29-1	CSVRQGAGELFF
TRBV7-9	CASSPRTGGYNEQFF
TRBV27	CASSWGWEQYF
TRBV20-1	CSARGGSGYNEQYF